These 28 T cell receptor beta chains came from one sample sequenced in a study of control samples from healthy donors and cancer patients. Clones were read by immunoSEQ multiplex PCR, and TCRdb kept only the in-frame ones, dropping some. The sample contains about 160,000 clones, about 94% of which appear only once. Sequencing input: blood. The receptors here all came from a woman between 35 and 50 years old in good health.

The chain couples TRBV6-2 or TRBV6-3 to TRBJ1-1, with 10 bases aligning to TRBD1. Germline CDR1 is MNHEY and CDR2 is SVGEGT. The CDR3 has 14 amino acids. After removal of 2 bases from V and 5 bases from J, the junction contained 2 bases not matched to a gene. The CDR3 sequence is CASSYGTGETEAFF. CDR3 DNA sequence: TGTGCCAGCAGTTACGGGACAGGGGAGACTGAAGCTTTCTTT.

The chain carries TRBV19 and TRBJ2-7, with unresolved D. Trimming left V 1 base short and J 0 bases short, with 7 bases between. Germline V gives CDR1 LNHDA, CDR2 SQIVND (reference sequence). The length of the CDR3 is 14 residues. The CDR3 sequence is CASSIGRASYEQYF. The CDR3 bases are TGTGCCAGTAGTATAGGCCGGGCCTCCTACGAGCAGTACTTC.

This clone showed up just once. This rearrangement joins TRBV24-1 to TRBJ2-1, with 11 bases that match TRBD2. The V gene end was trimmed by 5 bases and the J gene end by 7 bases; junction bases not matched to a gene: 0. This CDR3 spans 13 amino acids. Per the germline V gene, CDR1 is KGHDR and CDR2 is SFDVKD. The CDR3 reads CATSGLAGNEQFF. As DNA, the CDR3 is TGTGCCACCAGTGGACTAGCGGGGAATGAGCAGTTCTTC.

In nucleotides, the CDR3 is TGTGCCAGCAGCTTGGGGGGACAGGTCGTCGATCAGCCCCAGCATTTT. Amino acids: CASSLGGQVVDQPQHF. This chain connects TRBV5-6 to TRBJ1-5; 8 nucleotides align to TRBD1. CDR3 length: 16 residues. Per the germline V gene, CDR1 is SGHDT and CDR2 is YYEEEE. V gave up 0 bases and J gave up 5 bases; unmatched junction bases: 7.

This clone was counted a few times. The chain employs TRBV7-8 and TRBJ1-2, with TRBD1 as a possible D gene (5 bases). The CDR3 is 15 amino acids. Germline CDR1 SGHVS, CDR2 FQNEAQ. Trimming removed 4 bases from V and 0 bases from J, with 12 bases in between. The CDR3 sequence is CASSYGGASNYGYTF. The CDR3, as DNA: TGTGCCAGCAGCTACGGAGGGGCCTCTAACTATGGCTACACCTTC.

The chain recombines TRBV12-5 with TRBJ1-6; D is perhaps TRBD1 (6 bases). Deletions cut 5 bases from V and 9 bases from J, with 11 bases between. This CDR3 is 13 amino acids long. Germline loops: CDR1 LGHNT, CDR2 FRNRAP. CDR3 bases: TGTGCTAGTGGTCCAGGAGGGGGTTCACCCCTCCACTTT. As protein: CASGPGGGSPLHF. The variable domain in full, completed from reference TRBV12-5 and TRBJ1-6, reads DARVTQTPRHKVTEMGQEVTMRCQPILGHNTVFWYRQTMMQGLELLAYFRNRAPLDDSGMPKDRFSAEMPDATLATLKIQPSEPRDSAVYFCASGPGGGSPLHFGNGTRLTVT.

V usage is TRBV7-9 and J usage is TRBJ2-7; D is possibly TRBD2 (5 bases). The length of the CDR3 is 14 residues. V shed 1 base and J shed 5 bases, with 12 bases lying between them. Germline V gives CDR1 SEHNR, CDR2 FQNEAQ (reference sequence). In nucleotides, the CDR3 is TGTGCCAGCAGCTTAGTCGAGGGTAACCACGAGCAGTACTTC. Translation: CASSLVEGNHEQYF.

The genes are TRBV6-5 and TRBJ2-3; 11 nucleotides align to TRBD2. Trimming removed 6 bases from V and 5 bases from J; junction bases left unmatched: 1. The CDR3 length is 13 residues. CDR1 and CDR2 (germline): MNHEY, SVGAGI. The CDR3 region has the DNA TGTGCCAGCAGACTAGCGGGAGAAGATACGCAGTATTTT. As protein: CASRLAGEDTQYF.

V is TRBV7-9 and J is TRBJ1-1, with D possibly matching TRBD1 (5 bases). Germline assignment: CDR1 SEHNR and CDR2 FQNEAQ (reference sequence). With 5 bases removed from V and 5 bases from J, the gap between germline ends came to 15 bases. The CDR3 totals 14 residues. CDR3 loop: CASSNQGSRTEAFF. The CDR3 DNA follows: TGTGCCAGCAGCAACCAGGGAAGTAGGACTGAAGCTTTCTTT.

The chain couples TRBV6-6 to TRBJ1-3; the D is unclear. V gave up 5 bases and J gave up 0 bases, with 5 bases separating them. The germline gives CDR1 MNHNY, CDR2 SVGAGI (reference sequence). The CDR3 covers 13 residues. This chain's CDR3 is CASSPHSGNTIYF. DNA for the CDR3: TGTGCCAGCAGTCCCCACTCTGGAAACACCATATATTTT.

The gene calls are TRBV4-3 and TRBJ1-4; D is ambiguous. The V and J ends lost 3 bases and 5 bases respectively, with 13 bases between them. This CDR3 has 15 residues. In germline, CDR1 is LGHNA, CDR2 YSLEER. The CDR3 nucleotides are TGCGCCAGCAGCCAGGACGGATTAAGAAATGAAAAACTGTTTTTT. Amino acid sequence: CASSQDGLRNEKLFF.

This chain uses TRBV6-2 or TRBV6-3 with TRBJ2-3, with TRBD1 as a possible D gene (8 bases). The CDR3 has 15 amino acids. Germline V lookup: CDR1 MNHEY, CDR2 SVGEGT. Between the trimmed V and J ends, which lost 6 bases and 7 bases, there was a span of 20 bases. The CDR3 sequence is CASSPSQGGKNTQYF. Written as DNA, the CDR3 is TGTGCCAGCAGCCCCTCACAGGGGGGGAAGAATACGCAGTATTTT.

The chain combines TRBV30 with TRBJ1-1; 7 nucleotides match TRBD1. The CDR3 length is 13 residues. V was pared by 2 bases and J by 4 bases, with 4 bases of the junction left unmatched. Germline V gives CDR1 GTSNPN, CDR2 SVGIG (reference sequence). CDR3: CAWSRGLVTEAFF. The CDR3, as DNA: TGTGCCTGGAGTAGGGGGCTGGTCACTGAAGCTTTCTTT.

This chain links TRBV5-1 with TRBJ2-7; tentative D call: TRBD1 (7 bases). Trimming removed 0 bases at V and 4 bases at J, with 11 bases between. This CDR3 spans 14 amino acids. The germline V gene encodes CDR1 SGHRS and CDR2 YFSETQ. CDR3 loop: CASSLDPGGYEQYF. The CDR3 region has the DNA TGCGCCAGCAGCTTGGATCCAGGGGGGTACGAGCAGTACTTC.

This chain uses TRBV6-5 with TRBJ1-1; 7 bases map to TRBD1. CDR1 is MNHEY and CDR2 is SVGAGI in the germline V gene. The V segment lost 10 bases and the J segment 2 bases; nucleotides outside the gene matches: 7. CDR3 length: 13 residues. CDR3 sequence (DNA): TGTGCCACTAGGACAGGACCAAACACTGAAGCTTTCTTT. This sequence encodes CATRTGPNTEAFF.

CDR3 residues: CASSPEGELTQYF. The CDR3 region has the DNA TGTGCCAGCAGCCCCGAGGGGGAGTTGACCCAGTACTTC. The chain is built from TRBV9 and TRBJ2-5; TRBD1 is a possible D gene (6 bases). The CDR3 is made up of 13 amino acids. The germline V gene encodes CDR1 SGDLS and CDR2 YYNGEE. V lost 4 bases, J lost 7 bases, and 14 bases lay in between.

The chain links TRBV4-3 to TRBJ1-2; no clear D gene. CDR1 is LGHNA and CDR2 is YSLEER in the germline V gene. The CDR3 is made up of 15 amino acids. The ends were cut back, 1 base at V and 3 bases at J, with 12 bases in the middle. CDR3 in DNA: TGCGCCAGCAGCCAAGGCTCCGGGAAGCACTATGGCTACACCTTC. Translating gives CASSQGSGKHYGYTF.

The chain recombines TRBV10-3 with TRBJ1-6; the match to TRBD1 covers 8 bases. The CDR3 sequence is 12 residues long. Germline CDR1 ENHRY, CDR2 SYGVKD. V shed 7 bases, J shed 14 bases, and the junction held 7 bases outside the gene matches. The CDR3 bases are TGTGCCATCAATAATCAGGGGGCTTCCCTCCACTTT. Translation gives CAINNQGASLHF.

The genes are TRBV7-2 and TRBJ2-1; TRBD1 matches 12 bases. The CDR3 consists of 17 residues. The ends lost 2 bases at V and 1 base at J; junction bases unmatched: 3. Per germline, CDR1 SGHTA and CDR2 FQGNSA. This CDR3 is CASSLQGQGASYNEQFF. The CDR3 DNA follows: TGTGCCAGCAGCTTACAGGGACAGGGGGCGTCCTACAATGAGCAGTTCTTC.

The chain employs TRBV5-4 and TRBJ2-7, with TRBD1 as a possible D gene (6 bases). The ends were cut back, 0 bases at V and 2 bases at J, with 9 bases in the middle. Germline V CDR1 and CDR2: SGHNT, YYREEE (reference sequence). The CDR3 spans 14 residues. CDR3 region: CASSLDAGAYEQYF. The CDR3 region has the DNA TGTGCCAGCAGCTTGGACGCAGGGGCCTACGAGCAGTACTTC.

The CDR3 protein is CASSQEFDSLYNSPLHF. The CDR3 DNA reads as TGCGCCAGCAGCCAAGAGTTTGATTCATTGTATAATTCACCCCTCCACTTT. The chain combines TRBV4-3 with TRBJ1-6; unclear D gene. Germline CDR1 is LGHNA and CDR2 is YSLEER. The CDR3 has 17 residues. V was trimmed by 0 bases and J by 4 bases, leaving 13 bases between them.

The chain uses TRBV2 and TRBJ1-1, with a tentative D call TRBD1 (6 bases). The germline V and J ends were trimmed by 3 bases and 4 bases, with 12 bases remaining between them. Germline lookup yields CDR1 SNHLY and CDR2 FYNNEI. This CDR3 is built from 14 residues. The CDR3 is CASSDEGGSTEAFF. CDR3 coding DNA: TGTGCCAGCAGTGACGAGGGGGGAAGCACTGAAGCTTTCTTT.

The CDR3 DNA reads TGTGCCTGGAGTGTACGGGGGGTGAACACTGAAGCTTTCTTT. Translated: CAWSVRGVNTEAFF. The chain couples TRBV30 to TRBJ1-1; D may be TRBD1 (5 bases). Germline V gives CDR1 GTSNPN, CDR2 SVGIG (reference sequence). The CDR3 is 14 amino acids. Deletions cut 0 bases from V and 0 bases from J, with 8 bases between.

The chain employs TRBV5-1 and TRBJ2-2; D is ambiguous. Germline CDR1 and CDR2: SGHRS and YFSETQ. This CDR3 region has 14 residues. V lost 0 bases, J lost 2 bases, and 5 bases lay in between. CDR3 amino acids: CASSLEANTGELFF. The DNA for the CDR3 is TGCGCCAGCAGCTTGGAGGCTAACACCGGGGAGCTGTTTTTT.

The rearrangement joins TRBV19 to TRBJ2-5; 12 nucleotides match TRBD2. The germline CDR1 and CDR2 sequences are LNHDA and SQIVND (reference sequence). V lost 6 bases and J lost 1; bases outside the gene matches: 3. The CDR3 loop spans 15 amino acids. Here the CDR3 reads CASRSTSGGQETQYF. CDR3 sequence (DNA): TGTGCCAGTAGGTCGACTAGCGGGGGCCAAGAGACCCAGTACTTC.

This sequence joins TRBV9 and TRBJ1-3; no definite D call. This CDR3 has 15 amino acids. CDR1 is SGDLS, CDR2 YYNGEE, per germline. Between the trimmed V and J ends, which lost 0 bases and 0 bases, there was a span of 7 bases. CDR3 residues: CASSVGEFSGNTIYF. The CDR3 DNA sequence: TGTGCCAGCAGCGTAGGGGAGTTCTCTGGAAACACCATATATTTT.

V and J are TRBV27 and TRBJ2-7, with 9 bases matching TRBD2. This CDR3 is built from 14 residues. Germline V gene sequence: CDR1 MNHEY, CDR2 SMNVEV (reference sequence). V dropped 3 bases and J dropped 2; count of bases not matched to a gene: 2. Here the CDR3 DNA reads TGTGCCAGCAGTTTGCGCGGGGGGGCCTACGAGCAGTACTTC. The encoded protein is CASSLRGGAYEQYF.

The chain combines TRBV5-1 with TRBJ1-1, with TRBD1 identical over 9 bases. Germline lookup yields CDR1 SGHRS and CDR2 YFSETQ. This CDR3 comprises 17 residues. Trimming removed 4 bases from V and 1 base from J; junction bases left unmatched: 11. Written as DNA, the CDR3 is TGCGCCAGCAGCAGCCATACCGGGACAGGGACGAACACTGAAGCTTTCTTT. It encodes CASSSHTGTGTNTEAFF. Based on the CDR3 plus reference TRBV5-1 and TRBJ1-1, the full variable domain is KAGVTQTPRYLIKTRGQQVTLSCSPISGHRSVSWYQQTPGQGLQFLFEYFSETQRNKGNFPGRFSGRQFSNSRSEMNVSTLELGDSALYLCASSSHTGTGTNTEAFFGQGTRLTVV.